This entry lists 5 T cell receptor beta chains sequenced from one sample in a study of cytomegalovirus exposure and HLA in healthy donors. Vbeta (60) and Jbeta (13) primers were used in the PCR. The protocol was immunoSEQ multiplex PCR, while the TCRdb copy is restricted to in-frame clones and leaves out a portion. Counted here are 75,000 to 100,000 clones, about four fifths occurring once; the ten biggest clones make up about 7.9%. Sequenced sample: PBMCs. Receptor source: a man aged 25-45 years in good health and CMV-seronegative.

This clone was detected only a few times. The CDR3 coding sequence is TGTGCCAGCAGTTCCCCCCGACAGGGCGACTACGAGCAGTACTTC. It codes for CASSSPRQGDYEQYF. This chain uses TRBV27 with TRBJ2-7; 7 nucleotides align to TRBD1. The CDR3 has 15 amino acids. Losses at the gene ends were 4 bases for V and 3 bases for J; bases not matched to a gene: 9. Per the germline V gene, CDR1 is MNHEY and CDR2 is SMNVEV (reference sequence).

This clone was counted a single time. CDR3 nucleotide sequence: TGTGCCAGCAGCTTAGAACTAGCGGGGGGGGCCCCCTACGAGCAGTACTTC. Protein product: CASSLELAGGAPYEQYF. This chain connects TRBV7-2 to TRBJ2-7, with 13 bases identical to TRBD2. Germline V gives CDR1 SGHTA, CDR2 FQGNSA. Losses at the gene ends were 1 base for V and 2 bases for J; bases not matched to a gene: 5. The CDR3 sequence is 17 residues long.

This rearrangement joins TRBV7-6 to TRBJ2-2; D might be TRBD1 (6 bases). The CDR3 spans 15 residues. V was pared by 5 bases and J by 5 bases, with 15 bases between. Germline values: CDR1 SGHVS, CDR2 FNYEAQ. The CDR3 DNA reads TGTGCCAGCAGCCAAGCTCAGGGGAAGACCGGGGAGCTGTTTTTT. It yields the protein CASSQAQGKTGELFF.

The chain links TRBV14 to TRBJ2-7; 9 positions match TRBD2. Germline V CDR1 and CDR2: SGHDN, FVKESK. CDR3 size: 17 residues. Trimming at V came to 5 bases and at J to 2 bases, leaving 13 bases not matched to a gene. Here the CDR3 reads CASSNIGLAGEAYEQYF. CDR3 nucleotides: TGTGCCAGCAGCAATATAGGATTAGCGGGGGAGGCCTACGAGCAGTACTTC. Based on the CDR3 plus reference TRBV14 and TRBJ2-7, the full variable domain is EAGVTQFPSHSVIEKGQTVTLRCDPISGHDNLYWYRRVMGKEIKFLLHFVKESKQDESGMPNNRFLAERTGGTYSTLKVQPAELEDSGVYFCASSNIGLAGEAYEQYFGPGTRLTVT.

The CDR3 here is CASSARDRGNYGYTF. The CDR3 DNA sequence: TGTGCCAGTAGTGCCAGGGACAGGGGGAACTATGGCTACACCTTC. This chain links TRBV19 with TRBJ1-2; 11 bases match TRBD1. The germline gives CDR1 LNHDA, CDR2 SQIVND (reference sequence). This CDR3 has 15 amino acids. The ends lost 5 bases at V and 2 bases at J; junction bases unmatched: 4.